A selection of T cell receptor beta chains follows, all from one sample in a study of human T cells and chemical hapten exposure. One entry per CDR3 protein, called by TCRdb with MiXCR from the RACE reads. The sample lists 150,000 or so distinct CDR3 sequences; roughly 15% were seen once. The sequencing here drew on whole blood, taken in connection with sensitization to the hapten diphenylcyclopropenone (DPC). All receptors come from a woman in her 30s with alopecia areata. Some clones in this sample may be carry-over from other donors' samples. CDR3s include the opening cysteine and the closing phenylalanine or tryptophan. Fields, in order: CDR3 DNA, CDR3 protein, D gene, J gene, V gene, clone size. D genes are given only for firm matches. Clone sizes are given selectively: once, few, many, or a class where the clone is expanded.

DNA: TGCGCCAGCAGCCAAGGGGCGCTTTCCTCTGGAAACACCATATATTTT
CDR3: CASSQGALSSGNTIYF
D: NA
J: TRBJ1-3
V: TRBV4-1
size: NA

DNA: TGTGCCAGCAGTGTGACAGGGGGGAATCAGCCCCAGCATTTT
CDR3: CASSVTGGNQPQHF
D: TRBD1
J: TRBJ1-5
V: TRBV2
size: few

DNA: TGTGCCAGTAGTAGGGGGACAGGAGATAGCAATCAGCCCCAGCATTTT
CDR3: CASSRGTGDSNQPQHF
D: TRBD1
J: TRBJ1-5
V: TRBV19
size: many

DNA: TGTGCCAGCAGCTTAGCTCTGGGGAACACCGGGGAGCTGTTTTTT
CDR3: CASSLALGNTGELFF
D: NA
J: TRBJ2-2
V: TRBV7-2
size: many

DNA: TGTGCCAGCAGTTACTCTAGAGCCGCGGGAGATACGCAGTATTTT
CDR3: CASSYSRAAGDTQYF
D: NA
J: TRBJ2-3
V: TRBV6-5
size: many

DNA: TGTGCCAGCAGTTACCTCCGTAGCCCTCCGGGTGGCTACACCTTC
CDR3: CASSYLRSPPGGYTF
D: NA
J: TRBJ1-2
V: TRBV6-2/TRBV6-3
size: many

DNA: TGTGCCAGCGGGGAATCTGTCCCAGAGACCCAGTACTTC
CDR3: CASGESVPETQYF
D: NA
J: TRBJ2-5
V: TRBV28
size: NA

DNA: TGTGCCAGCAGCCACGGCGAAGATACGCAGTATTTT
CDR3: CASSHGEDTQYF
D: NA
J: TRBJ2-3
V: TRBV11-2
size: many

DNA: TGTGCCAGCAGCTCTAGCGGGGGCCTCTACGAGCAGTACTTC
CDR3: CASSSSGGLYEQYF
D: TRBD2
J: TRBJ2-7
V: TRBV5-4
size: NA

DNA: TGCGCCAGTCGATTAGCGGGAGAAGAGACCCAGTACTTC
CDR3: CASRLAGEETQYF
D: TRBD2
J: TRBJ2-5
V: TRBV10-2
size: many

DNA: TGTGCCAGCAGTGAAGCGCGAACAGCGGGTAATTCACCCCTCCACTTT
CDR3: CASSEARTAGNSPLHF
D: NA
J: TRBJ1-6
V: TRBV2
size: few